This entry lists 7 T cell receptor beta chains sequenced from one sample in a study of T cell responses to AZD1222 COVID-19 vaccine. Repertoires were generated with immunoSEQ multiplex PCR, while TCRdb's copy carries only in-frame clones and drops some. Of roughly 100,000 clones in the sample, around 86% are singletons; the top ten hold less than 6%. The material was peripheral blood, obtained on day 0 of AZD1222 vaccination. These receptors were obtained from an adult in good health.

The CDR3 is CASSPFRGRDSEAFF. The CDR3 nucleotides read TGTGCCAGCAGCCCATTTCGCGGCAGGGACTCTGAAGCTTTCTTT. J is TRBJ1-1 and V is TRBV7-2; possible D gene TRBD1, 5 bases. Trimming stripped 5 bases from V and 6 bases from J, with 19 bases between. CDR3 length: 15 amino acids. Germline V CDR1 and CDR2: SGHTA, FQGNSA. The whole variable domain, remainder taken from reference TRBV7-2 and TRBJ1-1, is GAGVSQSPSNKVTEKGKDVELRCDPISGHTALYWYRQSLGQGLEFLIYFQGNSAPDKSGLPSDRFSAERTGGSVSTLTIQRTQQEDSAVYLCASSPFRGRDSEAFFGQGTRLTVV.

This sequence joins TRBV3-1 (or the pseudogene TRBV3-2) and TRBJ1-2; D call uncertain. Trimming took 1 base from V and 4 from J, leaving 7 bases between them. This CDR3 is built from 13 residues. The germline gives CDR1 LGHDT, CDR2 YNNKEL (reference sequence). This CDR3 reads CASSQATSYGYTF. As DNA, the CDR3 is TGTGCCAGCAGCCAAGCGACAAGCTATGGCTACACCTTC.

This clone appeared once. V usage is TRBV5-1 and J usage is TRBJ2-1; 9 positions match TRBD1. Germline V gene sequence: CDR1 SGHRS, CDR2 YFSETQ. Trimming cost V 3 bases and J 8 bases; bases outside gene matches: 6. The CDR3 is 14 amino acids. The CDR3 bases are TGCGCCAGCAGCTCGGACAGGGGTACTGATGAGCAGTTCTTC. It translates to CASSSDRGTDEQFF.

The DNA of the CDR3 is TGTGCCAGCAGCCCACAGGGGGACAGGGTCACAGATACGCAGTATTTT. This codes for CASSPQGDRVTDTQYF. The J gene is TRBJ2-3, the V gene TRBV5-6; TRBD1 matches at 9 bases. Losses at the gene ends were 4 bases for V and 2 bases for J; bases not matched to a gene: 8. Germline CDR1 is SGHDT and CDR2 is YYEEEE. There are 16 residues in the CDR3.

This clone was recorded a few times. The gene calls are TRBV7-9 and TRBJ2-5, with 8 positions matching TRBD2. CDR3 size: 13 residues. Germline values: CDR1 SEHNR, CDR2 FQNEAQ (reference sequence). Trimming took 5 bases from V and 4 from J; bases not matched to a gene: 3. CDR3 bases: TGTGCCAGCAGCCCTCGGGGGGGAGAGACCCAGTACTTC. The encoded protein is CASSPRGGETQYF.

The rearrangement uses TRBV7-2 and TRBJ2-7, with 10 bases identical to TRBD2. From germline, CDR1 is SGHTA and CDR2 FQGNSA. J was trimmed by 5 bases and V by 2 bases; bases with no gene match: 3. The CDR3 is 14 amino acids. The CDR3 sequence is CASSLPSGRHEQYF. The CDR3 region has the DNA TGTGCCAGCAGCTTACCTAGCGGGAGACACGAGCAGTACTTC.

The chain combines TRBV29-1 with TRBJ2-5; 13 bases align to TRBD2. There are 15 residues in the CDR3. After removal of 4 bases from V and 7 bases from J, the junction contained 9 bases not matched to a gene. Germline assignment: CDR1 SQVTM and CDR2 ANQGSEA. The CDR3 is CSVAGTSGDMWTQYF. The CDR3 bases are TGCAGCGTTGCCGGGACTAGCGGGGATATGTGGACCCAGTACTTC.